The entry that follows covers one TCR beta chain sequence. The V and J ends lost 2 bases and 1 base, in that order; junction bases with no gene match: 5. Germline loops: CDR1 LGHNA, CDR2 YSLEER. CDR3 length equals 16 residues. These data belong to a study of blood T cell repertoires in COVID-19. About the research overall: COVID-19 samples collected from the United States, Italy and Spain covered acute and convalescent phases. From T cells, B-cell-depleted T cells, or PBMCs came the material, which was cDNA or gDNA.

As handled by the study authors: Quantification of nucleated cells was approximated via reference gene primer amplification. Sequencing used immunoSEQ multiplex PCR; TCRdb keeps in-frame clones, though not all of them. Clone size and V and J calls were adopted from that table, with D and trimming inferred from the DNA. The table lists about 340,000 clones, 83% of them singletons. The sequence was collected from a man younger than 45 with active or convalescent COVID-19. The chain is built from TRBV4-3 and TRBJ1-3; 7 bases are shared with TRBD1. The sequencing input was peripheral blood. The CDR3 DNA is TGCGCCAGCAGCCAAATCTACAGGGGATCTGGAAACACCATATATTTT. This encodes CASSQIYRGSGNTIYF.